This TCR beta chain was profiled in a study of cytomegalovirus exposure and HLA in healthy donors. Regarding the study as a whole: Some segments of the V type, notably TRBV6-2 and TRBV6-3, were excluded as indistinguishable. Common viral pathogens seemed to be connected with several of the most significant clusters, according to a later analysis. Follow-up analysis later connected one missense variant in DCLRE1C with trimming of TCR beta V- and J-genes.

This CDR3 region has 15 residues. Germline lookup yields CDR1 SGHTA and CDR2 FQGTGA. V gave up 2 bases and J gave up 5 bases; unmatched junction bases: 5. The PCR used 60 Vbeta and 13 Jbeta primers. Repertoires were generated with immunoSEQ multiplex PCR, while TCRdb's copy carries only in-frame clones and drops some. The sample records 150,000 to 200,000 clones, approximately 84% being singletons. With regard to this clone: No antigen is known for it.

This receptor was identified in a girl under three years old in good health and CMV-seronegative. This chain connects TRBV7-3 to TRBJ2-1; 8 nucleotides line up with TRBD2. Material: PBMCs. The CDR3 here is CASSLAPAGDNEQFF. The CDR3, as DNA: TGTGCCAGCAGCTTAGCCCCAGCGGGGGACAATGAGCAGTTCTTC.